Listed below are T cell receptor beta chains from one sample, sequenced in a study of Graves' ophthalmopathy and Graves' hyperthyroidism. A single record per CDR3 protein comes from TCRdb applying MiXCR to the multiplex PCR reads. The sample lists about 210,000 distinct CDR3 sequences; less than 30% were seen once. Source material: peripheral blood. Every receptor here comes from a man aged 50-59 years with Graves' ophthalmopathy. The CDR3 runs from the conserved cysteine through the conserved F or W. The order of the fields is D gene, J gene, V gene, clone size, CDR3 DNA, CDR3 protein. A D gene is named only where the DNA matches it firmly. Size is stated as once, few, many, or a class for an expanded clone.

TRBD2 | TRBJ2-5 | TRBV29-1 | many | TGCAGCGTTCGCCCGGGACTAGCGGATCAAGAGACCCAGTACTTC | CSVRPGLADQETQYF
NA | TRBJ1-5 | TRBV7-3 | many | TGTGCCAACTCGAAGGGCGGGGGTCAGCCCCAGCATTTT | CANSKGGGQPQHF
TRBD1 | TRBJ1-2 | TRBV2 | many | TGTGCCAGCAAGGAGGACAGGTGGGGTAACTATGGCTACACCTTC | CASKEDRWGNYGYTF
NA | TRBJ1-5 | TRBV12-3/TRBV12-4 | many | TGTGCCAGCAGTTTGAGGGTAGGTCAGCCCCAGCATTTT | CASSLRVGQPQHF
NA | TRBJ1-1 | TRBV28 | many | TGTGCCAGCAGTTCTTACACTGAGTACATGAACACTGAAGCTTTCTTT | CASSSYTEYMNTEAFF
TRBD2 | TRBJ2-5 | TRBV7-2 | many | TGTGCCAGCAGCGGCGGGAGGGCCTTGGAGACCCAGTACTTC | CASSGGRALETQYF
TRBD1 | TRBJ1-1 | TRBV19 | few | TGTGCCAGTAGTTTGGACAGGGAAGGCACTGAAGCTTTCTTT | CASSLDREGTEAFF
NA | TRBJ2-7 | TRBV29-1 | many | TGCAGCGTTGAAGGGGCGGACGGTGGCGAGCAGTACTTC | CSVEGADGGEQYF
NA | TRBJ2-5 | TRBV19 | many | TGTGCCAGTAGTTTCAGGGTTGGAGAGACCCAGTACTTC | CASSFRVGETQYF
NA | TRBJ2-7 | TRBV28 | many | TGTGCCACCGGGGAGCCCACCACCTACGAGCAGTACTTC | CATGEPTTYEQYF
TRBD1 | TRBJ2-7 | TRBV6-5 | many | TGTGCCAGCAGTTACTCATGGGACAGCCTCTCCTACGAGCAGTACTTC | CASSYSWDSLSYEQYF
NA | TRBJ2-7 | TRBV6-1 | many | TGTGCCAGCAGGATCAGCCCCGGACAGTCGAGCGAGCAGTACTTC | CASRISPGQSSEQYF
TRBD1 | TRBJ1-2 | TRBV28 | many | TGTGCCAGCGTCCTAGTCGACAGGGCCGGCTATGGCTACACCTTC | CASVLVDRAGYGYTF
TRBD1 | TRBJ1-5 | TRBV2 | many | TGTGCCAGCAGCAGGGGGAACCCCAATCAGCCCCAGCATTTT | CASSRGNPNQPQHF
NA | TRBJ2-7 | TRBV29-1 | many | TGCAGCGTTGAAGGGACGTACTACGAGCAGTACTTC | CSVEGTYYEQYF